A selection of T cell receptor beta chains follows, all from one sample in a study of cytomegalovirus exposure and HLA in healthy donors. Profiling relied on immunoSEQ multiplex PCR, and the TCRdb table lists in-frame clones only, not all of them. Altogether 150,000 to 200,000 clones are present, under 80% being singletons, with the ten largest covering 1.1% to 1.5%. Source material: PBMCs. All receptors come from a woman aged 25 to 39 in good health and CMV-seronegative. Each CDR3 is given with its conserved first and last residue. The D gene is left open where the match is weak. The size entry is marked missing in some rows and otherwise reads once, few, many or a size class.

cdr3_length d_call clone_size j_call v_call cdr3_aa cdr3_nt
16 - - TRBJ1-3 TRBV6-6 CASSLGGVDSGNTIYF TGTGCCAGCAGTTTGGGGGGGGTCGACTCTGGAAACACCATATATTTT
16 - - TRBJ2-6 TRBV7-9 CSSSRGIGLGANVLTF TGTTCCAGCAGTAGGGGTATAGGGTTGGGGGCCAACGTCCTGACTTTC
12 TRBD1 - TRBJ2-5 TRBV5-1 CASSTGVETQYF TGCGCCAGCAGTACAGGGGTGGAGACCCAGTACTTC
16 TRBD2 - TRBJ2-2 TRBV7-3 CASSPQAGATTGELFF TGTGCCAGCAGCCCCCAAGCGGGGGCGACCACCGGGGAGCTGTTTTTT
13 TRBD1 - TRBJ1-2 TRBV12-5 CASGPDRNYGYTF TGTGCTAGTGGTCCGGACAGGAACTATGGCTACACCTTC
15 TRBD2 - TRBJ2-3 TRBV28 CATGGGVFGADTQYF TGTGCCACCGGGGGGGGAGTTTTTGGGGCAGATACGCAGTATTTT
15 TRBD1 - TRBJ2-5 TRBV28 CASRFGTGNSETQYF TGTGCCAGCAGATTCGGGACAGGGAATTCGGAGACCCAGTACTTC
13 - few TRBJ1-2 TRBV19 CASRGMEDYGYTF TGTGCCAGTAGAGGGATGGAGGACTATGGCTACACCTTC
13 - once TRBJ1-5 TRBV9 CASSPTPGQPQHF TGTGCCAGCAGCCCTACCCCCGGGCAGCCCCAGCATTTT
14 TRBD1 - TRBJ1-1 TRBV5-8 CASSSADRGSEAFF TGTGCCAGCAGCTCGGCGGACAGGGGATCTGAAGCTTTCTTT
15 TRBD1 - TRBJ2-2 TRBV30 CAWSVKQGASGELFF TGTGCCTGGAGTGTGAAACAGGGGGCCTCCGGGGAGCTGTTTTTT
15 - - TRBJ2-4 TRBV18 CASSPPGLAKNIQYF TGTGCCAGCTCACCCCCGGGACTAGCCAAAAACATTCAGTACTTC
16 TRBD2 - TRBJ2-5 TRBV9 CASSVALAGGQETQYF TGTGCCAGCAGCGTAGCTCTAGCGGGGGGCCAAGAGACCCAGTACTTC
15 - - TRBJ1-5 TRBV5-8 CASSQPGDGNQPQHF TGTGCCAGCAGCCAACCAGGGGATGGGAATCAGCCCCAGCATTTT
14 - - TRBJ1-5 TRBV5-4 CASSLGGGTQPQHF TGTGCCAGCAGCCTAGGGGGGGGGACTCAGCCCCAGCATTTT
13 - - TRBJ2-7 TRBV6-1 CASDAVSSYEQYF TGTGCCTCCGACGCGGTTAGCTCCTACGAGCAGTACTTC
14 - - TRBJ2-1 TRBV28 CASRVSAIYNEQFF TGTGCCAGCAGGGTTTCAGCGATCTACAATGAGCAGTTCTTC
13 TRBD1 - TRBJ1-1 TRBV18 CASSTGTGEIAFF TGTGCCAGCTCAACCGGGACAGGGGAGATAGCTTTCTTT
14 TRBD1 - TRBJ2-3 TRBV29-1 CSVEDRGRTDTQYF TGCAGCGTTGAAGACAGGGGGCGAACAGATACGCAGTATTTT
12 - - TRBJ1-1 TRBV5-4 CASADSATEAFF TGTGCCAGCGCGGACAGCGCCACTGAAGCTTTCTTT
14 - few TRBJ1-3 TRBV10-3 CAISAAGTGNTIYF TGTGCCATCAGTGCGGCAGGGACTGGAAACACCATATATTTT
13 - - TRBJ2-1 TRBV6-1 CASSDPNGYEQFF TGTGCCAGCAGTGATCCCAACGGGTATGAGCAGTTCTTC
14 TRBD1 - TRBJ2-7 TRBV5-1 CASSFGTDTYEQYF TGCGCCAGCAGCTTTGGGACAGACACCTACGAGCAGTACTTC
15 - - TRBJ2-3 TRBV9 CASSLLGGSTDTQYF TGTGCCAGCAGCCTCCTTGGGGGGAGCACAGATACGCAGTATTTT
15 TRBD1 - TRBJ1-6 TRBV6-1 CASNHRGIYNSPLHF TGTGCCAGCAACCACAGGGGTATTTATAATTCACCCCTCCACTTT
15 - - TRBJ1-1 TRBV9 CASSLLSGVGTEAFF TGTGCCAGCAGCCTCCTTTCAGGGGTCGGCACTGAAGCTTTCTTT
13 - few TRBJ1-6 TRBV6-1 CASSDRVNSPLHF TGTGCCAGCAGTGATCGTGTGAATTCACCCCTCCACTTT
15 - - TRBJ2-7 TRBV6-1 CASSGGTVISYEQYF TGTGCCAGCAGTGGCGGGACGGTTATCTCCTACGAGCAGTACTTC
15 TRBD2 few TRBJ2-1 TRBV7-2 CASSLLAGGPNEQFF TGTGCCAGCAGTTTACTAGCGGGGGGGCCGAATGAGCAGTTCTTC
13 - few TRBJ1-3 TRBV2 CASSENPPDTIYF TGTGCCAGCAGTGAGAACCCTCCGGACACCATATATTTT
13 - once TRBJ1-5 TRBV28 CASSFIRGQPQHF TGTGCCAGCAGTTTCATCAGGGGACAGCCCCAGCATTTT
13 - - TRBJ1-1 TRBV7-2 CASSSWPFTEAFF TGTGCCAGCAGCTCCTGGCCGTTCACTGAAGCTTTCTTT
13 - - TRBJ1-4 TRBV2 CASSTERNEKLFF TGTGCCAGCAGTACTGAGAGGAATGAAAAACTGTTTTTT
15 - - TRBJ1-3 TRBV30 CAWSRGISSGNTIYF TGTGCCTGGTCGCGGGGGATAAGCTCTGGAAACACCATATATTTT
13 - - TRBJ1-1 TRBV28 CASTKQGSTEAFF TGTGCCAGTACTAAACAGGGAAGCACTGAAGCTTTCTTT
15 - - TRBJ2-7 TRBV5-1 CASSAVVAGRYEQYF TGCGCCAGCAGCGCGGTGGTTGCGGGAAGGTACGAGCAGTACTTC
15 - few TRBJ1-1 TRBV6-5 CASSYSTRGGLEAFF TGTGCCAGCAGTTACTCGACTCGCGGAGGGCTCGAAGCTTTCTTT
13 - - TRBJ1-6 TRBV7-2 CASSLTGNSPLHF TGTGCCAGCAGTCTCACAGGAAATTCACCCCTCCACTTT
14 TRBD1 - TRBJ1-2 TRBV6-5 CASTGTGGNYGYTF TGTGCCAGTACCGGGACAGGGGGTAACTATGGCTACACCTTC
13 - - TRBJ1-1 TRBV27 CASSLIRGTEAFF TGTGCCAGCAGTTTAATACGCGGCACTGAAGCTTTCTTT
15 TRBD2 few TRBJ2-1 TRBV29-1 CSARSGGAIYNEQFF TGCAGTGCGAGAAGCGGGGGGGCCATTTACAATGAGCAGTTCTTC
15 TRBD1 - TRBJ1-5 TRBV7-2 CASSFSDRGVGPQHF TGTGCCAGCAGCTTCTCGGACAGGGGCGTGGGGCCCCAGCATTTT
17 TRBD2 - TRBJ2-2 TRBV30 CAWSVTGGARGTGELFF TGTGCCTGGAGTGTAACCGGGGGGGCTCGGGGCACCGGGGAGCTGTTTTTT
16 TRBD1 - TRBJ1-4 TRBV9 CASSLGQLDTNEKLFF TGTGCCAGCAGCCTGGGACAGCTCGACACTAATGAAAAACTGTTTTTT
18 TRBD1 - TRBJ1-1 TRBV7-9 CASSLGFRDRVTNTEAFF TGTGCCAGCAGCTTAGGATTCCGGGACAGGGTAACGAACACTGAAGCTTTCTTT
16 TRBD2 - TRBJ2-2 TRBV2 CASSRGTSGWSGELFF TGTGCCAGCAGCCGTGGGACTAGCGGTTGGTCCGGGGAGCTGTTTTTT
16 - - TRBJ1-3 TRBV5-1 CASSLGGASSGNTIYF TGCGCCAGCAGCTTGGGAGGCGCGAGCTCTGGAAACACCATATATTTT
13 - - TRBJ1-4 TRBV28 CASSLQGWEKLFF TGTGCCAGCAGTTTGCAGGGGTGGGAAAAACTGTTTTTT
13 - - TRBJ2-7 TRBV11-1 CASSFDITYEQYF TGTGCCAGCAGCTTTGACATTACTTACGAGCAGTACTTC
15 TRBD2 - TRBJ2-1 TRBV29-1 CSVENPSGDLNEQFF TGCAGCGTTGAAAACCCCAGCGGGGATCTCAATGAGCAGTTCTTC
13 - few TRBJ2-1 TRBV5-6 CASSPLGDNEQFF TGTGCCAGCAGCCCTCTCGGGGATAATGAGCAGTTCTTC
14 - - TRBJ2-1 TRBV4-1 CASSPERADNEQFF TGCGCCAGCAGCCCAGAGAGGGCCGACAATGAGCAGTTCTTC
13 TRBD1 - TRBJ2-7 TRBV6-1 CASSEPGQDEQYF TGTGCCAGCAGTGAACCTGGACAGGACGAGCAGTACTTC